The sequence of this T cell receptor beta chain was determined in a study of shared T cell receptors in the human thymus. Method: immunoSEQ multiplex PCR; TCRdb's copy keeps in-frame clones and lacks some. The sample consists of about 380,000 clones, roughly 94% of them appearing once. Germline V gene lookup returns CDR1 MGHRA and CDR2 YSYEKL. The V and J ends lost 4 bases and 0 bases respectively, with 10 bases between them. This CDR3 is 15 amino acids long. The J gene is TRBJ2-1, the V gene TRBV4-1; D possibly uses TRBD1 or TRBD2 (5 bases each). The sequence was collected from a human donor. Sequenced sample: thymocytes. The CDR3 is CASSLRDVSYNEQFF. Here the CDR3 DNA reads TGCGCCAGCAGCCTCCGGGACGTCTCCTACAATGAGCAGTTCTTC.